This TCR beta chain emerged from a study of T-cell memory formation after mild COVID-19 (dated by TCRdb to the early 2020s). About the full investigation: Most TCR sequence clusters were specific to one of the two donors. T-cell clones expanding and contracting after mild COVID-19 in a couple of donors were tracked by longitudinal TCRalpha and TCRbeta repertoire sequencing. Two young, previously healthy adult volunteers made up the cohort, one male and one female. The investigation overall reported the following: Contracting CD4+ clones were found mainly in CM and EM memory subsets, while CD8+ clones were enriched in EMRA. SARS-CoV-2 specificity was not confirmed for the second-wave clones peaking on day 37. Only two mild cases were covered in the study, and larger cohorts including severe cases with pre-infection samples were considered necessary. Some responding clones were detected in pre-infection memory, suggesting pre-existing cross-reactive memory T cells joined the SARS-CoV-2 response. Clones contracting from day 15 to 85 had balanced CD4/CD8 phenotypes, while a second wave expanding from day 15 to 37 was biased towards CD4+.

Ficoll-Paque density gradient centrifugation was the method used to isolate PBMCs. This clonotype was seen only a few times. The clone's antigen remains unknown. Per-base qualities were not stored, and no clone one base away is much larger. TCRdb records Illumina NovaSeq 6000 as the sequencer. TCRalpha and TCRbeta cDNA libraries were built by 5'RACE with constant-segment primers, adding sample barcodes and unique molecular identifiers. Trizol reagent was used to extract RNA from every sample. Amplification of the libraries took two PCR steps, and the second step added a second sample barcode plus Illumina TruSeq adapters. Sequencing of libraries was performed on an Illumina NovaSeq with 2 x 150 bp paired-end reads. On the study's bioinformatics: Reads were demultiplexed and collapsed into UMI-guided consensus sequences with migec v1.2.7. Using mixcr v2.1.11, the UMI consensuses were aligned to TRA and TRB V and J templates and assembled into clonotypes. A clonotype was counted as expanded or contracted only when both edgeR and NoisET called the clonotype significant, with the noise models trained on biological replicates. For edgeR calls, the thresholds were a false discovery rate-adjusted p below 0.01 and a log2 fold-change of 1. As an exploratory analysis of dynamics, PCA with hierarchical clustering was applied to max-normalized trajectories of the 1000 most abundant clonotypes. Separately sequenced CD4+ and CD8+ repertoires were used to assign the CD4 or CD8 phenotype of responding clones. TCRdb handled the public reads itself, with Q25 trimming in fastp and clone calling in MiXCR, and kept productive beta chains. Each record represents a unique CDR3 protein, reported with the most common genes and DNA among its rows. These V and J calls originate from TCRdb's pipeline instead of the authors' own analysis. In all, the sample holds roughly 610,000 distinct CDR3 sequences, and approximately 15% of those were seen once. The leading ten clones occupy just over 8% of the sample.

The CDR3 has 15 amino acids, counting the end cysteine and phenylalanine. CDR3 DNA is the only sequence kept; it has 45 bases, read in frame from the first base. From the germline V gene, CDR1 is ENHRY and CDR2 is SYGVKD. Trimming takes 2 bases off V and 4 bases off J; junction bases not matched to a gene: 5. The sample consisted of PBMCs or a T cell subset sorted from them (not recorded which). Recombination linked TRBV10-3 to TRBJ2-7; 10 bases in between match TRBD1. The sequence came from an adult woman who had mild COVID-19 (a few samples of this study predate the infection). The sample titles of this study are shuffled in the database, so cell type and time point are left out; the donor was told from shared clones. The CDR3 reads as follows: CAISESGTGVYEQYF. The DNA reads TGTGCCATCAGTGAGAGTGGGACAGGGGTTTACGAGCAGTACTTC.